The present T cell receptor beta chain was sequenced within a study of shared T cell receptors in the human thymus. The assay was immunoSEQ multiplex PCR, and TCRdb's table has in-frame clones only and misses some. The table includes hundreds of thousands of clones, around 87% detected once. Per germline, CDR1 SGHAT and CDR2 FQNNGV. CDR3 length: 13 residues. V shed 2 bases and J shed 9 bases, with 11 bases lying between them. The sample was also linked to a second study, of human thymus T cells. That work contributes: Resections obtained during corrective heart surgery supplied the thymus tissue. Usage of V and J genes appeared biased in thymic and blood repertoires. Unrelated individuals had highly overlapping thymic repertoires, as reported in related research.

The rearrangement links TRBV11-2 to TRBJ2-1; a possible D gene is TRBD1 (5 bases). This TCR derives from a boy under two years old with a congenital heart defect. The sequenced sample was thymocytes. CDR3 sequence: CASSLCQGCEQFF. CDR3 nucleotides: TGTGCCAGCAGCTTATGCCAGGGATGTGAGCAGTTCTTC.